The 23 T cell receptor beta chains below come from one sample, sequenced in a study of blood T cell repertoires in COVID-19. This table comes from immunoSEQ multiplex PCR, and its TCRdb copy is limited to in-frame clones, with some not included. The data contain about 96,000 clones, about 81% of them singletons. The sequencing input was peripheral blood. The receptors stem from a woman aged 55-75 years with acute or convalescent COVID-19.

The chain links TRBV3-1 (or the pseudogene TRBV3-2) to TRBJ1-5; 7 nucleotides agree with TRBD1. Germline CDR1 and CDR2: LGHDT and YNNKEL (reference sequence). There are 14 residues in the CDR3. V lost 1 base, J lost 7 bases, and 4 bases stayed unmatched. CDR3: CASSQGRGQQPQHF. DNA for the CDR3: TGTGCCAGCAGCCAAGGCAGGGGACAGCAGCCCCAGCATTTT.

This rearrangement joins TRBV4-1 to TRBJ2-2; maybe TRBD2 (6 bases). V was pared by 0 bases and J by 6 bases, with 17 bases between. Germline V gives CDR1 MGHRA, CDR2 YSYEKL. The CDR3 loop spans 17 amino acids. The CDR3 spells CASSQDWGDFGAGELFF. DNA for the CDR3: TGCGCCAGCAGCCAAGATTGGGGGGATTTTGGGGCCGGGGAGCTGTTTTTT.

V is TRBV6-5 and J is TRBJ1-2; D is uncertain. The CDR3 is made up of 11 amino acids. CDR1 and CDR2 from the germline V gene are MNHEY and SVGAGI. This CDR3 reads CASGPNYGYTF. The CDR3 nucleotides read TGTGCTAGCGGGCCAAACTATGGCTACACCTTC.

J is TRBJ1-5 and V is TRBV6-1; TRBD1 might be the D (5 bases). The germline V gene has CDR1 MNHNS and CDR2 SASEGT. The CDR3 has 16 amino acids. V was cut by 3 bases and J by 9 bases, with 21 bases left in between. Here the CDR3 DNA reads TGTGCCAGCAGTGACCCAATCGACAGTCCCTTGCGGCCCCAGCATTTT. This translates into CASSDPIDSPLRPQHF.

The chain employs TRBV29-1 and TRBJ1-4, with D possibly matching TRBD1 (6 bases). The CDR3 is made up of 13 amino acids. The V and J ends lost 1 base and 8 bases respectively, with 11 bases between them. Looked up from germline, CDR1 is SQVTM and CDR2 is ANQGSEA. The CDR3: CSVEGQGYEKLFF. The CDR3 nucleotides are TGCAGCGTTGAAGGGCAGGGGTACGAAAAACTGTTTTTT.

The chain couples TRBV12-3 or TRBV12-4 to TRBJ1-2, with D unclear. The CDR3 runs to 13 residues. V shed 3 bases and J shed 6 bases, with 11 bases lying between them. CDR3 sequence: CASSFQASNGYTF. In nucleotides, the CDR3 is TGTGCCAGCAGTTTCCAGGCGTCGAATGGCTACACCTTC.

This sequence joins TRBV24-1 and TRBJ1-5; D might be TRBD1 (6 bases). This CDR3 is 14 amino acids long. Germline lookup yields CDR1 KGHDR and CDR2 SFDVKD. The V and J ends lost 4 bases and 8 bases respectively, with 14 bases between them. The CDR3 DNA sequence: TGTGCCACCAGTGAGTCGGGACACCTAGAGCCCCAGCATTTT. Protein: CATSESGHLEPQHF.

This chain links TRBV9 with TRBJ1-3; the D gene is possibly TRBD1 (5 bases). V shed 4 bases and J shed 2 bases, with 13 bases lying between them. The CDR3 spans 15 residues. Per germline, CDR1 SGDLS and CDR2 YYNGEE. The CDR3 reads CASSITGDPGNTIYF. DNA of the CDR3: TGTGCCAGCAGCATAACGGGGGACCCTGGAAACACCATATATTTT.

V usage is TRBV5-6 and J usage is TRBJ2-1; perhaps TRBD2 as D (5 bases). The V and J ends lost 4 bases and 0 bases respectively, with 14 bases between them. The CDR3 covers 16 residues. Germline V CDR1 and CDR2: SGHDT, YYEEEE. The CDR3 region has the DNA TGTGCCAGCAGCATGATCAACGGGATCTCCTACAATGAGCAGTTCTTC. Protein: CASSMINGISYNEQFF.

The chain joins TRBV24-1 to TRBJ2-2; D may be TRBD2 (6 bases). The germline gives CDR1 KGHDR, CDR2 SFDVKD. The CDR3 extends over 15 amino acids. Trimming pared 1 base from V and 4 bases from J, leaving 9 bases between. In nucleotides, the CDR3 is TGTGCCACCAGTGATTTCGGGGGTCGCACCGGGGAGCTGTTTTTT. This translates into CATSDFGGRTGELFF.

The chain joins TRBV6-5 to TRBJ2-5; 12 nucleotides line up with TRBD1. The germline CDR1 and CDR2 sequences are MNHEY and SVGAGI. Trimming removed 9 bases from V and 4 bases from J; junction bases left unmatched: 9. The CDR3 consists of 15 residues. The CDR3 sequence is CASERGTGGAETQYF. The CDR3, as DNA: TGTGCCAGTGAGCGCGGGACAGGGGGCGCAGAGACCCAGTACTTC.

The chain employs TRBV5-5 and TRBJ2-2; 8 bases match TRBD1. The CDR3 extends over 15 amino acids. Germline values: CDR1 SGHKS, CDR2 YYEKEE (reference sequence). The trim removed 4 bases at V and 7 bases at J, leaving 9 bases unmatched. In DNA, the CDR3 is TGTGCCAGCAGCGACAACAGGGGGGACATCGGGGAGCTGTTTTTT. Protein: CASSDNRGDIGELFF.

V gene TRBV9 combines with J gene TRBJ2-1; 8 bases are shared with TRBD2. V shed 4 bases and J 4 bases; nucleotides not matched to a gene: 16. This CDR3 contains 18 residues. The germline V gene has CDR1 SGDLS and CDR2 YYNGEE. For the CDR3, the DNA is TGTGCCAGCAGCTCACCCCGCGCGGGGGGTCTCCTTTACAATGAGCAGTTCTTC. It encodes CASSSPRAGGLLYNEQFF.

About this clone itself: The sample holds other DNA sequences that translate to the same CDR3. J is TRBJ1-4 and V is TRBV7-9, with TRBD1 identical over 10 bases. The V gene's germline CDR1 is SEHNR and CDR2 FQNEAQ (reference sequence). With V trimmed by 6 bases and J by 8 bases, 6 bases remained unmatched. The CDR3 has 14 residues. The CDR3 region is CASSQGQGREKLFF. CDR3 nucleotides: TGTGCCAGCAGTCAGGGACAGGGGAGGGAAAAACTGTTTTTT.

The chain uses TRBV3-1 (or the pseudogene TRBV3-2) and TRBJ2-5, with 8 positions matching TRBD2. The CDR3 is 17 amino acids. CDR1 is LGHDT and CDR2 is YNNKEL in the germline V gene (reference sequence). V dropped 2 bases and J dropped 3; count of bases not matched to a gene: 11. The CDR3 DNA is TGTGCCAGCAGCCAATCGTTAGTGGGTAGCGGGGAAGAGACCCAGTACTTC. Protein product: CASSQSLVGSGEETQYF.

V and J are TRBV4-2 and TRBJ1-2; unclear D gene. Germline-derived CDR1 and CDR2 are LGHNA and YNFKEQ. Trimming removed 5 bases from V and 4 bases from J, with 14 bases in between. The CDR3 has 14 amino acids. The CDR3 nucleotides are TGTGCCAGCAGCTCACGGGAGGGCCTCTATGGCTACACCTTC. Translated: CASSSREGLYGYTF.

The chain has TRBV7-9 and TRBJ1-6; D gene uncertain. The CDR3 loop spans 13 amino acids. V was cut by 4 bases and J by 7 bases, with 8 bases left in between. Germline V gene lookup returns CDR1 SEHNR and CDR2 FQNEAQ (reference sequence). The CDR3 sequence is CASSWVRNSPLHF. The CDR3 nucleotides read TGTGCCAGCAGCTGGGTGCGGAATTCACCCCTCCACTTT.

This clone is termed medium-sized (0.01 to 0.1%). The rearrangement joins TRBV6-6 to TRBJ1-2; 8 bases are a match to TRBD1. Looked up from germline, CDR1 is MNHNY and CDR2 is SVGAGI (reference sequence). The CDR3 consists of 16 residues. V lost 4 bases, J lost 6 bases, and 13 bases stayed unmatched. The CDR3 spells CASSSTITGTGDGYTF. As DNA, the CDR3 is TGTGCCAGCAGTTCCACAATAACCGGGACAGGAGATGGCTACACCTTC.

The chain recombines TRBV19 with TRBJ1-2; TRBD1 matches 8 bases. J gave up 3 bases and V 6 bases, and 6 bases lay outside the gene matches. CDR3 length: 14 residues. The V gene's germline CDR1 is LNHDA and CDR2 SQIVND (reference sequence). CDR3 nucleotide sequence: TGTGCCAGTAGGCGGACAGGGTCAGACTATGGCTACACCTTC. Translated: CASRRTGSDYGYTF.

The rearrangement joins TRBV7-8 to TRBJ1-1; possibly TRBD1 for D (6 bases). Germline CDR1 reads SGHVS; CDR2 reads FQNEAQ. CDR3 length equals 17 residues. V dropped 1 base and J dropped 5 bases, with 20 bases sitting between them. This CDR3 is CASSLVSTGRAKTEAFF. The CDR3 DNA sequence: TGTGCCAGCAGCTTAGTTTCAACAGGGCGGGCAAAAACTGAAGCTTTCTTT.

This sequence joins TRBV5-4 and TRBJ2-7; 10 bases map to TRBD2. With 3 bases clipped from V and 4 bases from J, the junction kept 4 bases outside the gene matches. The CDR3 is made up of 14 amino acids. Germline CDR1 reads SGHNT; CDR2 reads YYREEE (reference sequence). The CDR3 loop is CASSSGTSAYEQYF. Here the CDR3 DNA reads TGTGCCAGCAGCTCCGGGACTAGCGCTTACGAGCAGTACTTC. The full variable domain, with the rest looked up from reference TRBV5-4 and TRBJ2-7, is ETGVTQSPTHLIKTRGQQVTLRCSSQSGHNTVSWYQQALGQGPQFIFQYYREEENGRGNFPPRFSGLQFPNYSSELNVNALELDDSALYLCASSSGTSAYEQYFGPGTRLTVT.

This chain connects TRBV7-3 to TRBJ2-5, with 7 nucleotides matching TRBD2. This CDR3 region has 16 residues. CDR1 and CDR2 from the germline V gene are SGHTA and FQGTGA. V dropped 0 bases and J dropped 2; count of bases not matched to a gene: 6. CDR3: CASSLTGRRGQETQYF. The CDR3 DNA follows: TGTGCCAGCAGCTTAACTGGCCGGCGGGGGCAAGAGACCCAGTACTTC.

V and J are TRBV9 and TRBJ2-5; TRBD2 matches at 7 bases. CDR1 is SGDLS, CDR2 YYNGEE, per germline. V gave up 1 base and J gave up 3 bases; unmatched junction bases: 6. CDR3 size: 15 residues. CDR3 region: CASSVSGLAEETQYF. The CDR3 DNA is TGTGCCAGCAGCGTATCGGGGCTAGCGGAAGAGACCCAGTACTTC.